This T cell receptor beta chain was documented in a study of T cell responses to AZD1222 COVID-19 vaccine. In the case of this clone: The target antigen is unknown.

Analysis merged second doses at about 4 or about 12 weeks. Regarding the study as a whole: Donors were mostly white British, more females; clonal diversity possibly underestimated. The study found vaccine-associated CD4 TCRs spanning spike, dominant at 160-218 and 743-854.

Sequencing used immunoSEQ multiplex PCR; TCRdb keeps in-frame clones, though not all of them. The sample has fewer than 130,000 clones; 80% to 95% are singletons. Germline CDR1 SEHNR, CDR2 FQNEAQ (reference sequence). Trimming removed 5 bases from V and 7 bases from J, with 11 bases in between. CDR3 size: 12 residues. This specimen was peripheral blood, taken 28 days after the second AZD1222 dose. The rearrangement uses TRBV7-9 and TRBJ1-2, with D possibly being TRBD1 (6 bases). This sequence originates from an adult who received the AZD1222 COVID-19 vaccine. The CDR3 nucleotides are TGTGCCAGCAGCAGACAGGATAGTGGCTACACCTTC. Translation: CASSRQDSGYTF.